A single sample is the source of the 32 T cell receptor beta chains below, sequenced in a study of type 1 regulatory T cells. TCRdb re-analysed the reads in MiXCR, keeping a single row per CDR3 protein. The table shows over 55,000 distinct CDR3 sequences, with around 68% occurring only once. These receptors' targets are unknown. Sequenced sample: cultured T cells, either the whole culture or a sorted T cell fraction (not recorded which). The subset was: Tr1-enriched cell product generated in vitro against host alloantigens. Receptors originate from a human donor in good health.

Worth noting for this clonotype: The DNA is omitted, as the CDR3 cannot be located on it reliably, and the CDR3 follows TCRdb's listing. CDR3 sequence: CASSTSTGGREQYF. The V call is TRBV27, the J call TRBJ2-7; the table's D call, TRBD1, was not checked against the DNA. Germline CDR1 reads MNHEY; CDR2 reads SMNVEV (reference sequence). 14 amino acids form the CDR3, both terminal residues included.

The chain combines TRBV19 with TRBJ2-1; a possible D gene is TRBD2 (5 bases). The V end lost 3 bases, the J end lost 0 bases, and 9 bases lay between the germline ends. This CDR3 contains 15 residues. Germline-derived CDR1 and CDR2 are LNHDA and SQIVND (reference sequence). The CDR3 sequence: CASSITGSSYNEQFF. CDR3 DNA sequence: TGTGCCAGTAGTATTACGGGAAGCTCCTACAATGAGCAGTTCTTC.

There are a few counts of this clonotype. The chain joins TRBV28 to TRBJ2-3; a possible D gene is TRBD1 (6 bases). The V gene's germline CDR1 is MDHEN and CDR2 SYDVKM. This CDR3 is built from 17 residues. V was trimmed by 3 bases and J by 8 bases, leaving 24 bases between them. The CDR3 loop reads CASSFSAGAGDTGTQYF. The DNA for the CDR3 is TGTGCCAGCAGTTTTTCCGCCGGGGCAGGGGACACGGGTACGCAGTATTTT. Supplemented by reference TRBV28 and TRBJ2-3, the full variable domain reads DVKVTQSSRYLVKRTGEKVFLECVQDMDHENMFWYRQDPGLGLRLIYFSYDVKMKEKGDIPEGYSVSREKKERFSLILESASTNQTSMYLCASSFSAGAGDTGTQYFGPGTRLTVL.

This clonotype was seen a single time. V is TRBV10-3 and J is TRBJ1-1, with a possible D match to TRBD1 (5 bases). Germline V gene lookup returns CDR1 ENHRY and CDR2 SYGVKD. The CDR3 is made up of 16 amino acids. The V and J ends lost 4 bases and 4 bases respectively, with 19 bases between them. CDR3 DNA sequence: TGTGCCATCAGTGCCCCCTCGACAAGGGGTAGCACTGAAGCTTTCTTT. It codes for CAISAPSTRGSTEAFF.

V gene TRBV20-1 combines with J gene TRBJ2-1; D is ambiguous. Germline loops: CDR1 DFQATT, CDR2 SNEGSKA (reference sequence). V lost 0 bases and J lost 5, with 23 bases in between. This CDR3 has 18 residues. The CDR3 nucleotides are TGCAGTGCTAGAGAGGACCGGGCCCCCGGGCGGTGGGACAATGAGCAGTTCTTC. Its protein product is CSAREDRAPGRWDNEQFF.

This clonotype is a singleton in its sample. The V and J genes are TRBV6-5 and TRBJ2-1, with TRBD2 matching 7 bases. Germline V CDR1 and CDR2: MNHEY, SVGAGI. The ends lost 7 bases at V and 0 bases at J; junction bases unmatched: 6. This CDR3 spans 15 amino acids. CDR3 residues: CASTPGRSSYNEQFF. The DNA of the CDR3 is TGTGCCAGCACCCCCGGGAGGAGCTCCTACAATGAGCAGTTCTTC.

J is TRBJ2-2 and V is TRBV11-2; 7 nucleotides align to TRBD1. Per germline, CDR1 SGHAT and CDR2 FQNNGV. The CDR3 has 18 residues. Trimming at V came to 0 bases and at J to 1 base, leaving 8 bases not matched to a gene. The CDR3 nucleotides are TGTGCCAGCAGCTTAGATCTTATTCGGACAGGGAACACCGGGGAGCTGTTTTTT. The encoded protein is CASSLDLIRTGNTGELFF.

This clonotype was detected only a few times. The chain carries TRBV7-9 and TRBJ2-3; D unresolved. Per the germline V gene, CDR1 is SEHNR and CDR2 is FQNEAQ (reference sequence). With 5 bases removed from V and 2 bases from J, the gap between germline ends came to 8 bases. The CDR3 sequence is 13 residues long. CDR3: CASSMDPTDTQYF. CDR3 DNA sequence: TGTGCCAGCAGCATGGACCCCACAGATACGCAGTATTTT.

This chain uses TRBV15 with TRBJ1-5; 8 nucleotides align to TRBD1. The CDR3 spans 14 residues. Germline loops: CDR1 LNHNV, CDR2 YYDKDF (reference sequence). V gave up 7 bases and J gave up 6 bases; unmatched junction bases: 8. The CDR3 DNA sequence: TGTGCCACCACCTCCGAGACAGGGGTTCAGCCCCAGCATTTT. It encodes CATTSETGVQPQHF. Filled out from reference TRBV15 and TRBJ1-5, the complete variable domain reads DAMVIQNPRYQVTQFGKPVTLSCSQTLNHNVMYWYQQKSSQAPKLLFHYYDKDFNNEADTPDNFQSRRPNTSFCFLDIRSPGLGDTAMYLCATTSETGVQPQHFGDGTRLSIL.

The chain employs TRBV7-2 and TRBJ2-7; TRBD1 matches at 7 bases. Germline V gives CDR1 SGHTA, CDR2 FQGNSA. The CDR3 sequence is 15 residues long. The junction had 10 bases not matched to a gene; V was cut back by 4 bases and J by 4 bases. CDR3 nucleotide sequence: TGTGCCAGCAGCTCCACCGGGACAGTTGGGTACGAGCAGTACTTC. Its protein is CASSSTGTVGYEQYF.

The chain is built from TRBV4-1 and TRBJ1-2, with a weak D call TRBD1 (5 bases). The length of the CDR3 is 11 residues. V was shortened by 4 bases and J by 8 bases, with 8 bases between the two germline ends. The germline gives CDR1 MGHRA, CDR2 YSYEKL. The DNA of the CDR3 is TGCGCCAGCAGCCGAGGGGAAGGCTACACCTTC. Translation gives CASSRGEGYTF.

V is TRBV7-7 and J is TRBJ2-3; 15 bases agree with TRBD2. Germline V CDR1 and CDR2: SSHAT, FNYEAQ (reference sequence). This CDR3 has 16 amino acids. The ends lost 5 bases at V and 5 bases at J; junction bases unmatched: 5. The CDR3 loop reads CASSMGLAGGGDTQYF. CDR3 bases: TGTGCCAGCAGCATGGGACTAGCGGGAGGAGGAGATACGCAGTATTTT.

Only a few counts were recorded for this clonotype. The junction shows a germline mismatch at one end, possibly a read error. The CDR3 nucleotides are TGCGGGAGGTACCCGATAGCCAAAAACATTCAGTACTTC. Protein product: CGRYPIAKNIQYF. The chain combines TRBV25-1 with TRBJ2-4, with TRBD2 matching over 7 bases. The CDR3 spans 13 residues. The germline V gene has CDR1 MGHDK and CDR2 SYGVNS. Full variable domain (remainder filled in from reference TRBV25-1 and TRBJ2-4): EADIYQTPRYLVIGTGKKITLECSQTMGHDKMYWYQQDPGMELHLIHYSYGVNSTEKGDLSSESTVSRIRTEHFPLTLESARPSHTSQYLCGRYPIAKNIQYFGAGTRLSVL.

In this sample, this clonotype turned up many times. The chain carries TRBV6-2 or TRBV6-3 and TRBJ2-2; no clear D. Germline V lookup: CDR1 MNHEY, CDR2 SVGEGT. With 0 bases removed from V and 3 bases from J, the gap between germline ends came to 2 bases. This CDR3 region has 13 residues. CDR3 residues: CASSYSYTGELFF. For the CDR3, the DNA is TGTGCCAGCAGTTACTCCTACACCGGGGAGCTGTTTTTT.

This clonotype has ten or more counts. This chain connects TRBV7-2 to TRBJ1-2; no reliable D call. Trimming pared 0 bases from V and 8 bases from J, leaving 16 bases between. This CDR3 has 15 amino acids. Per the germline V gene, CDR1 is SGHTA and CDR2 is FQGNSA. The CDR3 DNA follows: TGTGCCAGCAGCTTAGCGATGGTCGAGCCGATCGGCTACACCTTC. It translates to CASSLAMVEPIGYTF.

CDR3 sequence reads: CASSGITEGSYEQYF. The CDR3 bases are TGTGCCAGCAGCGGGATAACGGAGGGGTCCTACGAGCAGTACTTC. The chain is built from TRBV13 and TRBJ2-7; D perhaps matches TRBD2 (6 bases). The CDR3 spans 15 residues. V was shortened by 5 bases and J by 1 base, with 15 bases between the two germline ends. CDR1 and CDR2 (germline): PRHDT, FYEKMQ (reference sequence). Full variable domain (remainder filled in from reference TRBV13 and TRBJ2-7): AAGVIQSPRHLIKEKRETATLKCYPIPRHDTVYWYQQGPGQDPQFLISFYEKMQSDKGSIPDRFSAQQFSDYHSELNMSSLELGDSALYFCASSGITEGSYEQYFGPGTRLTVT.

On this clonotype itself: Its ends do not fully match the called genes, so a read error is possible. The chain recombines TRBV14 with TRBJ1-2; tentative D call: TRBD1 (5 bases). The CDR3 is 13 amino acids. The germline V gene encodes CDR1 SGHDN and CDR2 FVKESK. In nucleotides, the CDR3 is TGTACCAGCAGCCCGGGACCGCACTATGGCTACACCTTC. Protein sequence: CTSSPGPHYGYTF.

Details on this clonotype: An end of the junction differs from the germline gene, which may be a read error. The chain joins TRBV5-1 to TRBJ2-2, with D tentatively TRBD1 or TRBD2 (5 bases each). Looked up from germline, CDR1 is SGHRS and CDR2 is YFSETQ. The CDR3 extends over 16 amino acids. The CDR3 loop is CASSLDLGTNTGEPFF. In nucleotides, the CDR3 is TGCGCCAGCAGCTTGGATTTAGGGACGAACACCGGGGAGCCGTTTTTT.

This clonotype was seen once. The rearrangement links TRBV20-1 to TRBJ2-7; perhaps TRBD2 as D (6 bases). Germline V gene sequence: CDR1 DFQATT, CDR2 SNEGSKA (reference sequence). The V and J ends lost 3 bases and 2 bases respectively, with 14 bases between them. This CDR3 region has 14 residues. CDR3 bases: TGCAGTGCTAGCGGGGGACCGGGCCCCTACGAGCAGTACTTC. It yields the protein CSASGGPGPYEQYF.

V and J are TRBV18 and TRBJ2-4; TRBD1 aligns across 7 bases. The CDR3 length is 17 residues. The V gene's germline CDR1 is KGHSH and CDR2 LQKENI. Trimming removed 3 bases from V and 0 bases from J; junction bases left unmatched: 8. CDR3 sequence reads: CASSPTGARVAKNIQYF. CDR3 bases: TGTGCCAGCTCACCCACAGGGGCCAGGGTAGCCAAAAACATTCAGTACTTC.

The rearrangement joins TRBV5-6 to TRBJ1-6, with D perhaps TRBD1 (5 bases). The CDR3 runs to 14 residues. CDR1 is SGHDT and CDR2 is YYEEEE in the germline V gene. The V and J ends lost 3 bases and 7 bases respectively, with 11 bases between them. CDR3 in DNA: TGTGCCAGCAGCTCCCGCAGGGCCAATTCACCCCTCCACTTT. This translates into CASSSRRANSPLHF.

Only a few counts were recorded for this clonotype. This chain connects TRBV5-1 to TRBJ2-3, with 7 bases identical to TRBD1. CDR1 SGHRS and CDR2 YFSETQ come from the germline V gene. The V and J ends lost 3 bases and 5 bases, in that order; junction bases with no gene match: 6. The CDR3 spans 14 residues. The CDR3 sequence is CASSSTGNEDTQYF. The CDR3 DNA reads as TGCGCCAGCAGCTCGACAGGGAACGAAGATACGCAGTATTTT.

V is TRBV14 and J is TRBJ2-5; D gene unclear. V was shortened by 0 bases and J by 5 bases, with 1 base between the two germline ends. CDR1 SGHDN and CDR2 FVKESK come from the germline V gene. The CDR3 is made up of 11 amino acids. The CDR3 DNA reads TGTGCCAGCAGCCAAGACGAGACCCAGTACTTC. Protein product: CASSQDETQYF.

The V and J genes are TRBV7-2 and TRBJ1-1; D perhaps matches TRBD1 (5 bases). There are 15 residues in the CDR3. Germline values: CDR1 SGHTA, CDR2 FQGNSA. V lost 0 bases and J 4 bases, leaving 12 bases between the germline ends. DNA for the CDR3: TGTGCCAGCAGCTTAGCGAACTTCGGGGGCACTGAAGCTTTCTTT. Translating gives CASSLANFGGTEAFF.

At least ten counts were recorded for this clonotype. V usage is TRBV19 and J usage is TRBJ1-5; D is perhaps TRBD1 (6 bases). Germline V gene data show CDR1 as LNHDA and CDR2 as SQIVND (reference sequence). The CDR3 consists of 15 residues. Trimming cost V 4 bases and J 8 bases, with 18 bases left between them. CDR3 nucleotides: TGTGCCAGTAGTACCGCCGGGGGGGCAAGGGAGCCCCAGCATTTT. It yields the protein CASSTAGGAREPQHF.

The chain is built from TRBV6-5 and TRBJ2-7; 13 bases fit TRBD2. CDR3 size: 16 residues. The germline CDR1 and CDR2 sequences are MNHEY and SVGAGI. Unmatched junction bases numbered 5, after V lost 3 bases and J lost 3 bases. CDR3 in amino acids: CASSYRGLAGVYEQYF. In DNA, the CDR3 is TGTGCCAGCAGTTATCGTGGACTAGCGGGAGTCTACGAGCAGTACTTC.

This clonotype is a singleton in its sample. V usage is TRBV5-1 and J usage is TRBJ1-1, with 7 bases identical to TRBD1. CDR3 size: 15 residues. From germline, CDR1 is SGHRS and CDR2 YFSETQ. The J segment lost 5 bases and the V segment lost 0 bases, leaving 7 bases of the junction unmatched. CDR3 in amino acids: CASSLVSGGKTEAFF. The CDR3 DNA sequence: TGCGCCAGCAGCTTGGTCTCAGGGGGAAAGACTGAAGCTTTCTTT.

V usage is TRBV3-1 and J usage is TRBJ1-6; 7 nucleotides align to TRBD1. CDR3 length: 16 residues. Trimming removed 6 bases from V and 13 bases from J; junction bases left unmatched: 18. CDR1 is LGHDT and CDR2 is YNNKEL in the germline V gene (reference sequence). CDR3 residues: CASRQSGTAGRPPLHF. CDR3 nucleotide sequence: TGTGCCAGCAGGCAAAGCGGGACAGCCGGGCGTCCTCCCCTCCACTTT.

This clonotype is deemed medium-sized. The chain has TRBV5-1 and TRBJ2-5; 11 bases are a match to TRBD2. V lost 4 bases and J lost 2; bases outside the gene matches: 7. This CDR3 is built from 16 residues. The germline CDR1 and CDR2 sequences are SGHRS and YFSETQ. The CDR3 sequence: CASSTSTSGIQETQYF. As DNA, the CDR3 is TGCGCCAGCAGCACATCGACTAGCGGGATACAAGAGACCCAGTACTTC.

The rearrangement joins TRBV4-1 to TRBJ2-1, with D hard to call. Trimming stripped 1 base from V and 0 bases from J, with 10 bases between. Germline V gene sequence: CDR1 MGHRA, CDR2 YSYEKL. CDR3 size: 16 residues. CDR3 sequence (DNA): TGCGCCAGCAGCCAAGTACTAACGAGCTCCTACAATGAGCAGTTCTTC. Translation gives CASSQVLTSSYNEQFF.

This clonotype was picked up a small number of times. V usage is TRBV20-1 and J usage is TRBJ1-2, with D perhaps TRBD1 (5 bases). V was shortened by 1 base and J by 0 bases, with 18 bases between the two germline ends. Germline V gives CDR1 DFQATT, CDR2 SNEGSKA (reference sequence). The CDR3 is made up of 17 amino acids. For the CDR3, the DNA is TGCAGTGCTAGAGCGGGCGGAGTCCTCAGGGCTAACTATGGCTACACCTTC. This sequence encodes CSARAGGVLRANYGYTF.

The genes are TRBV20-1 and TRBJ2-5; D is perhaps TRBD2 (5 bases). Germline CDR1 and CDR2: DFQATT and SNEGSKA (reference sequence). CDR3 length: 16 residues. The V end lost 3 bases, the J end lost 0 bases, and 17 bases lay between the germline ends. The CDR3 DNA is TGCAGTGCTAGTCCGTCTAGCACCCCGTACCAAGAGACCCAGTACTTC. Its translation is CSASPSSTPYQETQYF.